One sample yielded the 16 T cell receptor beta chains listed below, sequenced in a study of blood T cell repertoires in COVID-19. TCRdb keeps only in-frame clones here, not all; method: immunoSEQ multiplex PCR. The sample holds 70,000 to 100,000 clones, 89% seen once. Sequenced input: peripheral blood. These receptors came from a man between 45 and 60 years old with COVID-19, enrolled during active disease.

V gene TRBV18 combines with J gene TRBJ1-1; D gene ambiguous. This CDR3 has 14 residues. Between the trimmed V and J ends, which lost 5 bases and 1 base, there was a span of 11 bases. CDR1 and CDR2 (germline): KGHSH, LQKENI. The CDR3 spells CASSKHSSNTEAFF. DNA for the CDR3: TGTGCCAGCTCAAAGCACAGCTCGAACACTGAAGCTTTCTTT.

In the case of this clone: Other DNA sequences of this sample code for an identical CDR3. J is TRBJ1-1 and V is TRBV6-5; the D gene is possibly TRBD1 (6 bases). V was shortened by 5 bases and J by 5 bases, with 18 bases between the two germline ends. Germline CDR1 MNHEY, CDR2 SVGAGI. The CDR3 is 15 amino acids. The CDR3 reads CASSLYRERGTEAFF. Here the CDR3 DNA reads TGTGCCAGCAGTCTGTACAGGGAGAGAGGGACTGAAGCTTTCTTT.

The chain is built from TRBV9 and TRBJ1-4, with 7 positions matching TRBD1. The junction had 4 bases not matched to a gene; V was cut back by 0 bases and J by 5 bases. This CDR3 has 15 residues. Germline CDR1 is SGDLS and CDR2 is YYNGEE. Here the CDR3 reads CASSVDGTANEKLFF. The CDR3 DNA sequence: TGTGCCAGCAGCGTAGATGGGACAGCCAATGAAAAACTGTTTTTT.

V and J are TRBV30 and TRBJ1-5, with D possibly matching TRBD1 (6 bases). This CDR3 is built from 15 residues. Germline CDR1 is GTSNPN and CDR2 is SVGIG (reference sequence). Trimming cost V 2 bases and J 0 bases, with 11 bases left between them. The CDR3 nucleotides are TGTGCCTGGAGTATAACAGGGCTTAGCAATCAGCCCCAGCATTTT. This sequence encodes CAWSITGLSNQPQHF. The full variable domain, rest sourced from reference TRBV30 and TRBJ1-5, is SQTIHQWPATLVQPVGSPLSLECTVEGTSNPNLYWYRQAAGRGLQLLFYSVGIGQISSEVPQNLSASRPQDRQFILSSKKLLLSDSGFYLCAWSITGLSNQPQHFGDGTRLSIL.

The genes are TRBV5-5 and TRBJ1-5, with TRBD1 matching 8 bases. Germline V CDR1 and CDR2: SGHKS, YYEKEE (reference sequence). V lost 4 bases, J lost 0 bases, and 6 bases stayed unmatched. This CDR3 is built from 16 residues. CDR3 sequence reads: CASSPGQEYSNQPQHF. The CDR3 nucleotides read TGTGCCAGCAGCCCGGGACAGGAGTATAGCAATCAGCCCCAGCATTTT.

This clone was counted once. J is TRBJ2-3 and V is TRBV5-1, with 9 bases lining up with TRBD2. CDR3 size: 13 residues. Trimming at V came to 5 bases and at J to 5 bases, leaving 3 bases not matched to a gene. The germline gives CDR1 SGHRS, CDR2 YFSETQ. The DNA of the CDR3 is TGCGCCAGCAGAGTAGCGGGGGAAGATACGCAGTATTTT. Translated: CASRVAGEDTQYF.

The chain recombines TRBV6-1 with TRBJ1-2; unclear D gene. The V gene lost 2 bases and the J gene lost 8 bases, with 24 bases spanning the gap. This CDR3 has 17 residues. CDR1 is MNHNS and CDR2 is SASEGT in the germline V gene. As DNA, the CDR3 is TGTGCCAGCAGTGAAAAGCCCCCACCCACGACAACTAGCGGCTACACCTTC. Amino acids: CASSEKPPPTTTSGYTF.

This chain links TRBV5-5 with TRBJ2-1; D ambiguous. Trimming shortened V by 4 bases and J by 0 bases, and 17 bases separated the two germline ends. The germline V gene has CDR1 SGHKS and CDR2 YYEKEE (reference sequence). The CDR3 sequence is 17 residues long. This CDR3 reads CASSTPGSPSSYNEQFF. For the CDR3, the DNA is TGTGCCAGCAGCACCCCAGGAAGCCCAAGCTCCTACAATGAGCAGTTCTTC.

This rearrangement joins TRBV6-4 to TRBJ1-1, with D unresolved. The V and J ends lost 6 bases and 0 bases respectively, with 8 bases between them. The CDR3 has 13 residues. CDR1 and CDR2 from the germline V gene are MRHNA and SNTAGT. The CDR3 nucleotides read TGTGCCAGCAGACAGTTTATGAACACTGAAGCTTTCTTT. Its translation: CASRQFMNTEAFF.

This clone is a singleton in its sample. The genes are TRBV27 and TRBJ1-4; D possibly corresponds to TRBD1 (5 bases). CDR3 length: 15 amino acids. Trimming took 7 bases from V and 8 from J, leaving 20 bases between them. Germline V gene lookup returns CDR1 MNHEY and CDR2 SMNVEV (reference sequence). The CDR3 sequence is CASNRGGSRGEKLFF. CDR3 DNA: TGTGCCAGCAACCGGGGGGGTTCGAGGGGCGAAAAACTGTTTTTT.

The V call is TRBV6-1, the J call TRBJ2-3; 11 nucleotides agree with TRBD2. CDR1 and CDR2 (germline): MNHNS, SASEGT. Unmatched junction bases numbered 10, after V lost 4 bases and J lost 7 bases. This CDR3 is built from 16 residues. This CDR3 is CASSVELAGAAHTQYF. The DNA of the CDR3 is TGTGCCAGCAGTGTTGAACTAGCGGGGGCCGCCCATACGCAGTATTTT.

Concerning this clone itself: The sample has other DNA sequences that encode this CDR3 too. CDR3 bases: TGTGCCAGCAGTTATGGAGGGAACTATGGCTACACCTTC. This codes for CASSYGGNYGYTF. This sequence joins TRBV6-5 and TRBJ1-2; no clear D. Germline V gene sequence: CDR1 MNHEY, CDR2 SVGAGI. Trimming took 3 bases from V and 2 from J, leaving 7 bases between them. CDR3 length: 13 residues.

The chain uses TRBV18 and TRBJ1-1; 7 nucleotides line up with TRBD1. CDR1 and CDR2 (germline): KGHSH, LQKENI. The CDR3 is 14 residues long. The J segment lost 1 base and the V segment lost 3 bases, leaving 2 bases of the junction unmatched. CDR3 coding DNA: TGTGCCAGCTCACCTCAGGGGGGGAACACTGAAGCTTTCTTT. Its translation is CASSPQGGNTEAFF.

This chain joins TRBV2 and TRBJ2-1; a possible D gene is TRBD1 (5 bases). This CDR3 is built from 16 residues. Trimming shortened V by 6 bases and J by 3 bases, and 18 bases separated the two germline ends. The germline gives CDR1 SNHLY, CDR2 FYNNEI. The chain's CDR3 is CASREPSRENYNEQFF. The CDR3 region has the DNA TGTGCCAGCAGGGAACCTTCCAGGGAAAACTACAATGAGCAGTTCTTC.

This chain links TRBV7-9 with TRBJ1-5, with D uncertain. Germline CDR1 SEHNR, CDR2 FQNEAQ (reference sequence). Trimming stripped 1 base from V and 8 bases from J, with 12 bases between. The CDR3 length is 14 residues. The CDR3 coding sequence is TGTGCCAGCAGCTTAGGAGAGGGAATCGAGCCCCAGCATTTT. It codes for CASSLGEGIEPQHF.

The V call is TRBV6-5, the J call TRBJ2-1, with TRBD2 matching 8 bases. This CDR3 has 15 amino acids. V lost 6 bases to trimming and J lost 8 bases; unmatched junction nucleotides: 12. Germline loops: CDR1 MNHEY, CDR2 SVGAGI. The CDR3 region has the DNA TGTGCCAGCAGCGGGTTCCCGGGGGGGCGAGATGAGCAGTTCTTC. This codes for CASSGFPGGRDEQFF.